This T cell receptor (beta chain) was observed in a study of CD4 T cells in relation to SARS-CoV-2 and coronaviruses. About the study: ViraFEST: approximately 10-day antigen culture of PBMCs, then TCR beta CDR3 sequencing.

A remark on this clone: Its target is not known.

Assay used: immunoSEQ multiplex PCR; TCRdb lists only in-frame clones, some missing. The sample lists roughly 30,000 clones, about 78% seen once, with about 16% in the top ten. The unexposed donors gave CD4+ T cells in about 2011-2018, prior to COVID-19. Isolation of CD4+ T cells took place after less than 11 days in culture. Cultures received half-medium IL-2 refreshes on days 3 and 7. The sequencing input was CD4+ T cells from PBMCs, cultured in vitro. This TCR was recovered from a human donor in good health.

CDR3 nucleotide sequence: TGTGCCAGCAGCCCCCCGGACAGGGGGCTAAGGACTAGCGGGAGGGCGGGGAACTGGAATGAGCAGTTCTTC. Amino acids: CASSPPDRGLRTSGRAGNWNEQFF. V is TRBV6-2 or TRBV6-3 and J is TRBJ2-1, with TRBD2 matching 15 bases. The V gene end was trimmed by 6 bases and the J gene end by 7 bases; junction bases not matched to a gene: 31. Germline CDR1 MNHEY, CDR2 SVGEGT. The CDR3 has 24 residues.